This TCR beta chain was profiled in a study of T cell changes during pregnancy in multiple sclerosis. Method: immunoSEQ multiplex PCR; TCRdb's copy keeps in-frame clones and lacks some. The table has 26,000 or so clones, under 95% seen once; the top ten hold 5% to 7.5%. The CDR3 extends over 12 amino acids. Looked up from germline, CDR1 is SGHTA and CDR2 is FQGTGA. Trimming left V 5 bases short and J 7 bases short, with 9 bases between. V gene TRBV7-3 combines with J gene TRBJ2-1; perhaps TRBD1 as D (5 bases). The source is a female donor with multiple sclerosis, enrolled in a pregnancy study. The source was CD8+ T cells from peripheral blood mononuclear cells, collected before pregnancy. Written as DNA, the CDR3 is TGTGCCAGCAGCATAGGGGTAAATGAGCAGTTCTTC. This sequence encodes CASSIGVNEQFF. The variable domain in full, with the rest retrieved from reference TRBV7-3 and TRBJ2-1, is GAGVSQTPSNKVTEKGKYVELRCDPISGHTALYWYRQSLGQGPEFLIYFQGTGAADDSGLPNDRFFAVRPEGSVSTLKIQRTERGDSAVYLCASSIGVNEQFFGPGTRLTVL.